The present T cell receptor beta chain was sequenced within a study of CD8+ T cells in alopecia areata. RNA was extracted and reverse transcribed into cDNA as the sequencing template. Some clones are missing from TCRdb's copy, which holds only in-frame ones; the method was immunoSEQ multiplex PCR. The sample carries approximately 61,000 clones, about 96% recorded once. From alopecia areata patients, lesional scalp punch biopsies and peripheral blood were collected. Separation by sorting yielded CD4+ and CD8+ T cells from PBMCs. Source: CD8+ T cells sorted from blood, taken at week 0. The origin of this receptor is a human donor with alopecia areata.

The CDR3 is CASSSGQGDSPLHF. CDR3 nucleotide sequence: TGTGCCAGCAGCTCCGGACAGGGGGATTCACCCCTCCACTTT. This chain joins TRBV7-2 and TRBJ1-6; 10 bases match TRBD1. The CDR3 spans 14 residues. J gave up 8 bases and V 4 bases, and 2 bases lay outside the gene matches. Germline values: CDR1 SGHTA, CDR2 FQGNSA.